This entry features one T cell receptor beta chain sequence. Its antigen is as yet unknown. With 60 Vbeta and 13 Jbeta primers, the PCR was carried out. Sequenced by immunoSEQ multiplex PCR; TCRdb stores in-frame clones only, minus some. The table shows some 95,000 clones, with approximately 77% occurring only once. This sample is drawn from a study of cytomegalovirus exposure and HLA in healthy donors. The length of the CDR3 is 13 residues. V lost 3 bases to trimming and J lost 7 bases, with 10 bases between them. Germline CDR1 and CDR2: KGHSH and LQKENI. Study conclusions and caveats: In a later analysis, TCR beta V- and J-gene trimming was associated with a missense DCLRE1C variant. The authors later found TCR association rates varying by HLA locus, with DRB1 most and HLA-C fewest.

The source is a woman in her thirties or forties in good health and CMV-seronegative. The chain uses TRBV18 and TRBJ1-5; D ambiguous. The sample taken for sequencing was PBMCs. As DNA, the CDR3 is TGTGCCAGCTCACCCGGGTCCACCCAGCCCCAGCATTTT. It is translated as CASSPGSTQPQHF.